This is a list of T cell receptor beta chains from one sample in a study of T cells in Graves' hyperthyroidism and ophthalmopathy. TCRdb fed the multiplex PCR reads into MiXCR, producing one record per CDR3 protein. Here the sample spans approximately 500,000 distinct CDR3 sequences, roughly 46% being singletons. Specimen: peripheral blood or thyroid tissue (not recorded which). The receptor set was obtained from a woman in her late teens or twenties with Graves' hyperthyroidism. Each CDR3 is given with its conserved first and last residue.

J gene: TRBJ1-2
V gene: TRBV10-3
CDR3 protein: CAISVQGNNGYTF

J gene: TRBJ2-7
V gene: TRBV15
CDR3 protein: CATSSLLGAYEQYF

J gene: TRBJ2-2
V gene: TRBV5-1
CDR3 protein: CASSLGTASSTGELFF

J gene: TRBJ1-1
V gene: TRBV4-3
CDR3 protein: CASSEEGGDTEAFF

J gene: TRBJ1-4
V gene: TRBV7-9
CDR3 protein: CASSWTSTGEKLFF

J gene: TRBJ1-5
V gene: TRBV6-1
CDR3 protein: CASSPRGYSNQPQHF

J gene: TRBJ1-1
V gene: TRBV3-1
CDR3 protein: CASSLHGGPMNTEAFF

J gene: TRBJ2-5
V gene: TRBV7-7
CDR3 protein: CASSAELAGETQYF

J gene: TRBJ2-7
V gene: TRBV7-6
CDR3 protein: CASSLDPPGDTGELYF

J gene: TRBJ2-5
V gene: TRBV27
CDR3 protein: CASSPLGQLQETQYF

J gene: TRBJ1-6
V gene: TRBV20-1
CDR3 protein: CSARDPRQGRSPLHF

J gene: TRBJ1-5
V gene: TRBV7-2
CDR3 protein: CASSFLGNQPQHF

J gene: TRBJ1-1
V gene: TRBV5-1
CDR3 protein: CASSLDSISEAFF

J gene: TRBJ2-3
V gene: TRBV29-1
CDR3 protein: CSVKTSGSIRDTQYF

J gene: TRBJ2-2
V gene: TRBV6-5
CDR3 protein: CTSSYGQNTGELFF

J gene: TRBJ2-2
V gene: TRBV10-3
CDR3 protein: CAISGQQNTGELFF

J gene: TRBJ1-2
V gene: TRBV7-3
CDR3 protein: CAGIMTGYGYTF

J gene: TRBJ2-6
V gene: TRBV10-3
CDR3 protein: CAITRQTRRDTSSGANVLTF

J gene: TRBJ1-2
V gene: TRBV7-2
CDR3 protein: CASSLVGAANYGYTF

J gene: TRBJ1-4
V gene: TRBV5-1
CDR3 protein: CASSQGADEKLFF

J gene: TRBJ1-4
V gene: TRBV5-1
CDR3 protein: CASSSVGEKLFF

J gene: TRBJ2-1
V gene: TRBV20-1
CDR3 protein: CSASDNNEQFF

J gene: TRBJ2-7
V gene: TRBV20-1
CDR3 protein: CSATTGGPNEQYF

J gene: TRBJ2-2
V gene: TRBV24-1
CDR3 protein: CASSPRQGRVGELFF

J gene: TRBJ1-2
V gene: TRBV12-3/TRBV12-4
CDR3 protein: CASRWTEDRGYGYTF

J gene: TRBJ1-6
V gene: TRBV6-1
CDR3 protein: CASSEADLHNSPLHF

J gene: TRBJ2-1
V gene: TRBV7-8
CDR3 protein: CASSLVSLAGVAEQFF

J gene: TRBJ1-5
V gene: TRBV7-6
CDR3 protein: CASRIGQPQHF

J gene: TRBJ2-1
V gene: TRBV10-3
CDR3 protein: CAITTSGGFSYNEQFF

J gene: TRBJ2-3
V gene: TRBV29-1
CDR3 protein: CSVMSDTQYF

J gene: TRBJ1-1
V gene: TRBV29-1
CDR3 protein: CSVYLRLSEAFF

J gene: TRBJ2-3
V gene: TRBV6-5
CDR3 protein: CASRPRGTSGTDTQYF